These 18 T cell receptor beta chains share one sample of origin, sequenced in a study of spatial heterogeneity in lung cancer. The time point denotes: sample taken at primary tumor resection. No antigen has been assigned to these receptors. TCRdb called the 5' RACE reads again in MiXCR, with one record for every CDR3 protein. Of approximately 8,800 distinct CDR3 sequences listed, approximately 12% are singletons. Points from the study as a whole: Tumor mutation count correlated with how many alpha and beta TCRs expanded intratumorally.

Sequenced material: lung tumor tissue, taken at surgery. The receptors were sampled from a male donor with early-stage non-small cell lung cancer.

This clonotype was found many times. This chain joins TRBV6-2 or TRBV6-3 and TRBJ1-5; 11 bases are a match to TRBD1. There are 14 residues in the CDR3. Trimming removed 6 bases from V and 6 bases from J; junction bases left unmatched: 4. Germline V gene sequence: CDR1 MNHEY, CDR2 SVGEGT. The DNA of the CDR3 is TGTGCCAGCAGCTACGGGACAGGGGGTCAGCCCCAGCATTTT. As protein: CASSYGTGGQPQHF.

This clonotype is termed medium-sized. The chain links TRBV28 to TRBJ2-1, with no clear D. The CDR3 is made up of 13 amino acids. Trimming shortened V by 1 base and J by 6 bases, and 7 bases separated the two germline ends. Germline V gene sequence: CDR1 MDHEN, CDR2 SYDVKM. CDR3 protein: CASSLFEINEQFF. The CDR3, as DNA: TGTGCCAGCAGTTTATTTGAGATCAATGAGCAGTTCTTC.

In its sample, this clonotype is medium-sized. The gene calls are TRBV24-1 and TRBJ2-2, with a possible D match to TRBD2 (6 bases). This CDR3 region has 16 residues. Germline loops: CDR1 KGHDR, CDR2 SFDVKD. Trimming removed 3 bases from V and 0 bases from J, with 10 bases in between. CDR3 nucleotides: TGTGCCACCAGTGATGCGACTAGTGCGAACACCGGGGAGCTGTTTTTT. Amino acids: CATSDATSANTGELFF.

This clonotype appeared many times. The chain links TRBV5-1 to TRBJ2-7; D might be TRBD2 (5 bases). Trimming stripped 6 bases from V and 0 bases from J, with 13 bases between. The V gene's germline CDR1 is SGHRS and CDR2 YFSETQ. The CDR3 sequence is 14 residues long. The CDR3 reads CASKLWAGSYEQYF. The CDR3 DNA follows: TGCGCCAGCAAACTATGGGCGGGCTCCTACGAGCAGTACTTC.

In this sample, this clonotype turned up many times. The gene calls are TRBV6-4 and TRBJ2-1, with 7 bases aligning to TRBD2. The CDR3 runs 16 residues. The J segment lost 3 bases and the V segment lost 2 bases, leaving 7 bases of the junction unmatched. Germline CDR1 and CDR2: MRHNA and SNTAGT. The CDR3 loop reads CASSDTGGSDYNEQFF. CDR3 nucleotide sequence: TGTGCCAGCAGTGACACAGGCGGGAGTGACTACAATGAGCAGTTCTTC.

This clonotype was seen at least ten times. J is TRBJ2-7 and V is TRBV28; D might be TRBD1 (6 bases). The CDR3 runs 15 residues. V gave up 6 bases and J gave up 6 bases, with 21 bases separating them. Germline V gene data show CDR1 as MDHEN and CDR2 as SYDVKM. CDR3 residues: CASSEWAGERPEQYF. CDR3 nucleotide sequence: TGTGCCAGCAGCGAGTGGGCAGGGGAAAGACCCGAGCAGTACTTC.

This clonotype is termed medium-sized. This chain connects TRBV19 to TRBJ1-2; no clear D gene. The V and J ends lost 6 bases and 0 bases respectively, with 2 bases between them. Per the germline V gene, CDR1 is LNHDA and CDR2 is SQIVND (reference sequence). This CDR3 has 11 amino acids. The CDR3 sequence: CASRSNYGYTF. The CDR3 DNA reads as TGTGCCAGTAGGTCTAACTATGGCTACACCTTC.

There are a few counts of this clonotype. V is TRBV29-1 and J is TRBJ1-2; D is undetermined. Per germline, CDR1 SQVTM and CDR2 ANQGSEA. The CDR3 has 12 residues. Trimming removed 3 bases at V and 1 base at J, with 6 bases between. CDR3 DNA: TGCAGCGTTGAGGCGAATAACTATGGCTACACCTTC. This codes for CSVEANNYGYTF.

The CDR3 DNA reads as TGTGCCAGCAGCTCGCGGGGGCCCCCCACAGATACGCAGTATTTT. This encodes CASSSRGPPTDTQYF. The chain is built from TRBV13 and TRBJ2-3; D might be TRBD2 (7 bases). CDR3 length: 15 residues. V lost 4 bases, J lost 2 bases, and 13 bases lay in between. CDR1 and CDR2 from the germline V gene are PRHDT and FYEKMQ (reference sequence).

The sample holds many counts of this clonotype. The chain employs TRBV20-1 and TRBJ2-7; D call uncertain. CDR1 and CDR2 (germline): DFQATT, SNEGSKA (reference sequence). With 3 bases removed from V and 4 bases from J, the gap between germline ends came to 4 bases. This CDR3 spans 10 amino acids. The CDR3: CSASVYEQYF. Written as DNA, the CDR3 is TGCAGTGCTAGCGTGTACGAGCAGTACTTC.

This clonotype has at least ten counts. This chain uses TRBV6-5 with TRBJ1-1; 7 positions match TRBD1. CDR1 MNHEY and CDR2 SVGAGI come from the germline V gene. V shed 0 bases, J shed 0 bases, and the junction held 7 bases outside the gene matches. CDR3 length equals 17 residues. The chain's CDR3 is CASSYSQNRGLNTEAFF. CDR3 DNA sequence: TGTGCCAGCAGTTACTCGCAAAACAGGGGATTGAACACTGAAGCTTTCTTT.

At least ten counts were recorded for this clonotype. The chain combines TRBV28 with TRBJ1-5; D is unresolved. V lost 3 bases, J lost 0 bases, and 6 bases lay in between. Germline V gives CDR1 MDHEN, CDR2 SYDVKM. The CDR3 loop spans 14 amino acids. This chain's CDR3 is CASSFQISNQPQHF. The CDR3 DNA follows: TGTGCCAGCAGTTTCCAGATTAGCAATCAGCCCCAGCATTTT.

This clonotype was observed many times. The chain employs TRBV6-6 and TRBJ1-2; D is unclear. The CDR3 runs 11 residues. Trimming left V 4 bases short and J 14 bases short, with 14 bases between. Germline values: CDR1 MNHNY, CDR2 SVGAGI (reference sequence). CDR3 residues: CASSSRTRGTF. In DNA form, the CDR3 reads TGTGCCAGCAGTTCCCGGACTAGAGGTACCTTC.

To note about this clonotype: The limits of the CDR3 on the DNA are not certain, so only TCRdb's listed CDR3 is given. This sequence joins TRBV7-2 and TRBJ2-5. The CDR3 length is 24 residues, termini included. The germline gives CDR1 SGHTA, CDR2 FQGNSA. The CDR3 here is CASTNQTSMYLCATHLSGEETQYF.

This clonotype was recorded a few times. The V and J genes are TRBV20-1 and TRBJ1-4; D uncertain. V was cut by 1 base and J by 7 bases, with 10 bases left in between. Germline assignment: CDR1 DFQATT and CDR2 SNEGSKA (reference sequence). The CDR3 consists of 13 residues. The CDR3, as DNA: TGCAGTGCTAGAGGGCTTTTGGGTGAAAAACTGTTTTTT. Translation: CSARGLLGEKLFF.

This clonotype has ten or more counts. The CDR3 is CASSQEQRGSYEQYF. The CDR3 DNA follows: TGTGCCAGCAGCCAAGAACAGCGGGGGAGCTACGAGCAGTACTTC. The rearrangement uses TRBV3-1 and TRBJ2-7; 8 bases map to TRBD2. The CDR3 consists of 15 residues. Germline-derived CDR1 and CDR2 are LGHDT and YNNKEL (reference sequence). The ends lost 0 bases at V and 3 bases at J; junction bases unmatched: 4.

This clonotype has ten or more counts. V usage is TRBV7-8 and J usage is TRBJ2-3, with D perhaps matching TRBD2 (6 bases). This CDR3 is 16 amino acids long. V shed 3 bases and J shed 0 bases, with 13 bases lying between them. Germline V gene sequence: CDR1 SGHVS, CDR2 FQNEAQ. CDR3: CASSFWTILSTDTQYF. The DNA of the CDR3 is TGTGCCAGCAGCTTCTGGACTATTCTGAGCACAGATACGCAGTATTTT. The whole variable domain, filled in from reference TRBV7-8 and TRBJ2-3, reads GAGVSQSPRYKVAKRGQDVALRCDPISGHVSLFWYQQALGQGPEFLTYFQNEAQLDKSGLPSDRFFAERPEGSVSTLKIQRTQQEDSAVYLCASSFWTILSTDTQYFGPGTRLTVL.

This clonotype appeared many times. The rearrangement links TRBV7-3 to TRBJ2-2, with D perhaps matching TRBD1 or TRBD2 (6 bases each). Germline assignment: CDR1 SGHTA and CDR2 FQGTGA. V lost 5 bases and J lost 6, with 19 bases in between. The CDR3 runs 16 residues. The CDR3: CASSPDGGVTAGELFF. In DNA, the CDR3 is TGTGCCAGCAGCCCCGACGGGGGCGTGACGGCCGGGGAGCTGTTTTTT.